This record looks at one T cell receptor beta chain sequence and its context. MiXCR, run by TCRdb on the 5' RACE reads, gives a single entry per CDR3 protein. The sample lists 400,000 to 550,000 distinct CDR3 sequences; more than 13% were seen once. The germline V gene has CDR1 MNHNS and CDR2 SASEGT. V lost 1 base, J lost 6 bases, and 13 bases lay in between. The CDR3 is made up of 14 amino acids. These data are taken from a study of identical twins. The data were also submitted as part of a second study, on yellow fever vaccine responses in identical twins. That source reports: Twins' vaccine T cell response reportedly seemed partly convergent, partly personalized.

This chain uses TRBV6-1 with TRBJ2-7; the D is unclear. The TCR sequence derives from a woman aged 18-29 years in good health. The sequencing sample was made of CD4+ T cells sorted from blood. CDR3 in amino acids: CASSEGGSAAEQYF. The CDR3 DNA follows: TGTGCCAGCAGTGAAGGAGGCAGCGCCGCCGAGCAGTACTTC.